This section outlines one TCR beta chain sequence together with its context. In the authors' workflow: Estimated nucleated cell counts came from reference gene primer amplification. TCRdb's table, derived via immunoSEQ multiplex PCR, lists solely in-frame clones and lacks some. The V and J calls and clone size were taken over from that table, and D and trimming were inferred from the DNA. The sample has around 100,000 clones; 85% to 95% are singletons. This sample was taken from a study of blood T cell repertoires in COVID-19. This sequence originates from a man aged 50 or older with active COVID-19. Input material: peripheral blood.

The CDR3 is CASSLRDRLALYF. The CDR3 DNA follows: TGTGCCAGCAGTTTAAGAGATAGGCTAGCGCTGTACTTC. The J gene is TRBJ2-7, the V gene TRBV12-3 or TRBV12-4, with a possible D match to TRBD2 (6 bases). The CDR3 runs to 13 residues. The ends were cut back, 2 bases at V and 12 bases at J, with 17 bases in the middle.